The 17 T cell receptor beta chains reported below all come from one sample, sequenced in a study of blood T cell repertoires in COVID-19. Generated by immunoSEQ multiplex PCR, the TCRdb table keeps only in-frame clones and is missing some. The repertoire includes under 200,000 clones, 80% to 90% of them detected once, and more than 1% sits in the top ten. The source material was peripheral blood. The receptors here all came from a man aged 35-49 years with acute or convalescent COVID-19.

The chain uses TRBV3-1 (or the pseudogene TRBV3-2) and TRBJ1-1; no clear D. CDR1 LGHDT and CDR2 YNNKEL come from the germline V gene (reference sequence). The CDR3 has 13 residues. V lost 1 base to trimming and J lost 5 bases, with 8 bases between them. The DNA of the CDR3 is TGTGCCAGCAGCCAAGTCGAACGGACTGAAGCTTTCTTT. Its translation: CASSQVERTEAFF.

This chain uses TRBV6-5 with TRBJ2-1, with TRBD1 matching 8 bases. V shed 7 bases, J shed 5 bases, and the junction held 10 bases outside the gene matches. Germline CDR1 MNHEY, CDR2 SVGAGI. CDR3 length: 15 residues. The CDR3 region has the DNA TGTGCCAGCATACCGCAGCAGGGGGCCAACAATGAGCAGTTCTTC. This codes for CASIPQQGANNEQFF.

The rearrangement links TRBV27 to TRBJ1-1; 10 bases map to TRBD1. This CDR3 region has 16 residues. Germline V gene data show CDR1 as MNHEY and CDR2 as SMNVEV (reference sequence). V lost 6 bases and J lost 1; bases outside the gene matches: 8. The DNA of the CDR3 is TGTGCCAGCAGGGATGGGACAGGGGTTCCGAACACTGAAGCTTTCTTT. It specifies CASRDGTGVPNTEAFF.

The chain combines TRBV7-9 with TRBJ2-3; possibly TRBD2 for D (6 bases). The ends were cut back, 5 bases at V and 4 bases at J, with 13 bases in the middle. The CDR3 is 14 amino acids. CDR1 is SEHNR and CDR2 is FQNEAQ in the germline V gene (reference sequence). CDR3 protein: CASSQELAADTQYF. The CDR3 nucleotides read TGTGCCAGCAGCCAAGAACTAGCAGCAGATACGCAGTATTTT. The full variable domain, with the rest looked up from reference TRBV7-9 and TRBJ2-3, is DTGVSQNPRHKITKRGQNVTFRCDPISEHNRLYWYRQTLGQGPEFLTYFQNEAQLEKSRLLSDRFSAERPKGSFSTLEIQRTEQGDSAMYLCASSQELAADTQYFGPGTRLTVL.

The J gene is TRBJ2-7, the V gene TRBV18, with 7 bases lining up with TRBD1. V dropped 4 bases and J dropped 3; count of bases not matched to a gene: 3. Germline V gene data show CDR1 as KGHSH and CDR2 as LQKENI. This CDR3 has 13 amino acids. DNA of the CDR3: TGTGCCAGCTCACAGGGACAGCTCTACGAGCAGTACTTC. This translates into CASSQGQLYEQYF.

CDR3 residues: CASSRYSGGANEQFF. DNA of the CDR3: TGTGCCAGCAGCCGATACAGCGGGGGGGCTAATGAGCAGTTCTTC. The chain employs TRBV3-1 (or the pseudogene TRBV3-2) and TRBJ2-1; 10 bases align to TRBD2. The CDR3 loop spans 15 amino acids. V shed 4 bases and J 7 bases; nucleotides not matched to a gene: 7. Per germline, CDR1 LGHDT and CDR2 YNNKEL (reference sequence).

The rearrangement joins TRBV7-2 to TRBJ2-7; D remains unclear. Trimming shortened V by 1 base and J by 0 bases, and 10 bases separated the two germline ends. This CDR3 has 15 amino acids. Germline V CDR1 and CDR2: SGHTA, FQGNSA. CDR3 protein: CASSLGFTSSYEQYF. The CDR3 DNA sequence: TGTGCCAGCAGCTTAGGTTTTACGAGCTCCTACGAGCAGTACTTC.

As to this clone: An end of the junction differs from the germline gene, which may be a read error. This sequence joins TRBV3-1 (or the pseudogene TRBV3-2) and TRBJ2-5, with TRBD2 matching over 7 bases. CDR3 length: 15 amino acids. Germline V lookup: CDR1 LGHDT, CDR2 YNNKEL (reference sequence). DNA for the CDR3: TGTGCCAGCAGCCAACCCCGGGACTACCAGGAGACCCAGTACTTC. Amino acids: CASSQPRDYQETQYF.

The chain has TRBV19 and TRBJ1-3; no definite D call. This CDR3 region has 13 residues. V dropped 11 bases and J dropped 0 bases, with 11 bases sitting between them. Germline CDR1 reads LNHDA; CDR2 reads SQIVND (reference sequence). The CDR3 bases are TGTGCCGCCGCCCTTAGCTCTGGAAACACCATATATTTT. Translation gives CAAALSSGNTIYF.

The chain employs TRBV2 and TRBJ1-3; no clear D. V was cut by 2 bases and J by 6 bases, with 5 bases left in between. The CDR3 has 12 residues. Germline assignment: CDR1 SNHLY and CDR2 FYNNEI. CDR3 sequence (DNA): TGTGCCAGCAGTGAATCCTCAAACACCATATATTTT. Protein: CASSESSNTIYF.

The chain uses TRBV2 and TRBJ1-6, with unresolved D. The CDR3 extends over 14 amino acids. CDR1 is SNHLY, CDR2 FYNNEI, per germline. The V end was cut by 6 bases, the J end by 10 bases, with 16 bases between. For the CDR3, the DNA is TGTGCCAGCAGACCCGAAGGAGGCCCCTCACCCCTCCACTTT. Translation gives CASRPEGGPSPLHF.

V usage is TRBV9 and J usage is TRBJ1-6, with 9 bases lining up with TRBD1. Germline loops: CDR1 SGDLS, CDR2 YYNGEE. The V and J ends lost 4 bases and 5 bases, in that order; junction bases with no gene match: 4. CDR3 size: 15 residues. For the CDR3, the DNA is TGTGCCAGCAGCTCACGGACAGGGGATAATTCACCCCTCCACTTT. Amino acids: CASSSRTGDNSPLHF. Combining the CDR3 with reference TRBV9 and TRBJ1-6 gives the whole variable domain DSGVTQTPKHLITATGQRVTLRCSPRSGDLSVYWYQQSLDQGLQFLIQYYNGEERAKGNILERFSAQQFPDLHSELNLSSLELGDSALYFCASSSRTGDNSPLHFGNGTRLTVT.

The chain combines TRBV11-2 with TRBJ1-3; the D is unclear. This CDR3 contains 15 residues. The V gene's germline CDR1 is SGHAT and CDR2 FQNNGV. Trimming cost V 1 base and J 0 bases, with 7 bases left between them. The CDR3 coding sequence is TGTGCCAGCAGCTTAGTAGGAGACTCTGGAAACACCATATATTTT. It is translated as CASSLVGDSGNTIYF.

The V call is TRBV7-9, the J call TRBJ2-3; D is perhaps TRBD2 (6 bases). CDR3 size: 17 residues. Trimming pared 5 bases from V and 4 bases from J, leaving 22 bases between. Per the germline V gene, CDR1 is SEHNR and CDR2 is FQNEAQ (reference sequence). The CDR3 DNA follows: TGTGCCAGCAGCCTTGTCTGGACTTTGGAGGGCCCAGATACGCAGTATTTT. This gives the protein CASSLVWTLEGPDTQYF.

The chain links TRBV5-6 to TRBJ2-7; 8 bases fit TRBD2. Germline trimming cut 4 bases from V and 0 bases from J; bases unmatched to any gene: 9. The CDR3 covers 16 residues. In germline, CDR1 is SGHDT, CDR2 YYEEEE. The CDR3 reads CASSPRGGRSSYEQYF. Written as DNA, the CDR3 is TGTGCCAGCAGCCCCCGGGGGGGGCGGAGCTCCTACGAGCAGTACTTC.

In nucleotides, the CDR3 is TGTGCCAGCAGTTACATCGGGGGGGCCTTGGTGGATGAGCAGTTCTTC. Translated, it gives CASSYIGGALVDEQFF. The rearrangement joins TRBV6-5 to TRBJ2-1, with 8 bases lining up with TRBD2. Germline lookup yields CDR1 MNHEY and CDR2 SVGAGI. V lost 2 bases and J lost 8; bases outside the gene matches: 11. The CDR3 runs 16 residues.

This clone was seen a single time. The chain is built from TRBV4-3 and TRBJ1-3; a weak D match, TRBD1 (5 bases). V shed 1 base and J shed 2 bases, with 12 bases lying between them. This CDR3 has 16 residues. Germline assignment: CDR1 LGHNA and CDR2 YSLEER. CDR3 bases: TGCGCCAGCAGCCAAGCCCCCCGGGGGGCTGGAAACACCATATATTTT. Its translation is CASSQAPRGAGNTIYF.